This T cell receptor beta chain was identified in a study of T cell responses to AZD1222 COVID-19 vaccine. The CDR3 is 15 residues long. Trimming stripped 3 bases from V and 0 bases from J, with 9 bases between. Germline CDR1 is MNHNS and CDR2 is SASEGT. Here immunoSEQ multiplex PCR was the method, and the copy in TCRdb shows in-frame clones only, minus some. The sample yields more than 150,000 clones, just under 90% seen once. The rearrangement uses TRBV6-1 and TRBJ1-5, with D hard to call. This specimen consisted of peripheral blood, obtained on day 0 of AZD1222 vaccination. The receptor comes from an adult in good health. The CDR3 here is CASSEVGYSNQPQHF. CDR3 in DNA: TGTGCCAGCAGTGAGGTTGGGTATAGCAATCAGCCCCAGCATTTT.